This TCR beta chain was retrieved from a study of human T cells and chemical hapten exposure. Study-wide context: Patch tests of 0.01% DPC on the upper back were read at 6 days.

Of note for this clonotype: No antigen is known for it.

TCRdb independently ran MiXCR on the RACE reads; one entry per CDR3 protein. The data show roughly 190,000 distinct CDR3 sequences, approximately 20% seen once. The CDR3 has 15 residues. CDR1 DFQATT and CDR2 SNEGSKA come from the germline V gene (reference sequence). After removal of 4 bases from V and 5 bases from J, the junction contained 11 bases not matched to a gene. The time point was: patch test 1, 2 weeks after DPC sensitization. Treatment in this sample: therapeutic diphenylcyclopropenone sensitization with weekly scalp DPC. Donors, patients with alopecia ranging from 18 to 70 years old and judged suitable for DPC, provided samples. Findings of the study overall: In the PT1 data, expanded TCR counts showed a positive correlation with patch test score. Significantly more large CDR3 similarity clusters were formed by expanded TCRs than by controls.

The source was whole blood, collected in connection with sensitization to the hapten diphenylcyclopropenone (DPC). This receptor was obtained from a woman in her forties or fifties with alopecia areata. Some clones in this sample may be carry-over from other donors' samples. The chain combines TRBV20-1 with TRBJ1-1; 9 positions match TRBD1. The DNA for the CDR3 is TGCAGTGCTATCTCACAGGGGGCAGGAGAGACTGAAGCTTTCTTT. Its protein is CSAISQGAGETEAFF.